The T cell receptor beta chain under discussion was sequenced for a study of T cells in Graves' hyperthyroidism and ophthalmopathy. Concerning this clonotype itself: A much bigger clone sits one base away, suggesting this may be a read error. This CDR3 fails to terminate in the conserved phenylalanine or tryptophan, so it likely reflects a read error.

RNA transcripts were the template for amplifying TCR beta CDR3 regions. Carried out on the TCR CDR3, a first-round RT-PCR used the HTBI primer set. Using its own MiXCR run on the multiplex PCR reads, TCRdb lists one record per CDR3 protein. This table holds around 760,000 distinct CDR3 sequences, around 40% found once. The germline CDR1 and CDR2 sequences are SQVTM and ANQGSEA. This CDR3 is 12 amino acids long. The ends were cut back, 6 bases at V and 3 bases at J, with 9 bases in the middle. The sequenced material came from blood. This sequence was found in a middle-aged woman with Graves' hyperthyroidism. The genes are TRBV29-1 and TRBJ1-5, with no clear D. The CDR3 region has the DNA TGCAGCGTCGGCGGGGTCAATCAGCCCCAGCATTAT. Amino acids: CSVGGVNQPQHY.